This TCR beta chain appears in the sequencing data of a study of T cell responses to AZD1222 COVID-19 vaccine. Looking at the study overall: Second-dose intervals of approximately 4 or approximately 12 weeks were pooled.

Sequenced by immunoSEQ multiplex PCR; TCRdb stores in-frame clones only, minus some. The table shows some 200,000 clones, with approximately 91% occurring only once. Study-wide points: The sample set comprised mostly white British donors with more females, and clonal diversity was possibly underestimated.

The CDR3 sequence is 19 residues long. The V gene end was trimmed by 0 bases and the J gene end by 1 base; junction bases not matched to a gene: 14. Germline V gene data show CDR1 as SGHKS and CDR2 as YYEKEE (reference sequence). About this clone: The antigen is not known.

The chain has TRBV5-5 and TRBJ1-1; the match to TRBD1 covers 8 bases. The sample was peripheral blood, taken on day 0 of AZD1222 vaccination. The clonotype was recovered from an adult in good health. In DNA form, the CDR3 reads TGTGCCAGCAGCTTGGTTGGGAGACAGGGGCCCCGTCGGAACACTGAAGCTTTCTTT. Protein sequence: CASSLVGRQGPRRNTEAFF. Full variable domain (rest looked up from reference TRBV5-5 and TRBJ1-1): DAGVTQSPTHLIKTRGQQVTLRCSPISGHKSVSWYQQVLGQGPQFIFQYYEKEERGRGNFPDRFSARQFPNYSSELNVNALLLGDSALYLCASSLVGRQGPRRNTEAFFGQGTRLTVV.